This T cell receptor (beta chain) stems from a study of T-cell reconstitution after alpha-beta-depleted transplantation in children. Germline values: CDR1 SGHRS, CDR2 YFSETQ. Trimming shortened V by 4 bases and J by 0 bases, and 15 bases separated the two germline ends. This CDR3 contains 16 residues. Unique molecular identifiers were built into the TCRbeta library. TCRdb passed the PCR reads through MiXCR, listing each CDR3 protein once. The sample shows 380,000 or so distinct CDR3 sequences, about 14% of them seen only once. This TCR derives from a human donor who donated a stem cell graft to a child with Fanconi anemia. The sample in question was PBMCs, obtained from the stem cell graft. The gene calls are TRBV5-1 and TRBJ2-3, with D possibly matching TRBD2 (6 bases). In DNA, the CDR3 is TGCGCCAGCAGCACCTTAGCGGAAACTAGCACAGATACGCAGTATTTT. It translates to CASSTLAETSTDTQYF.